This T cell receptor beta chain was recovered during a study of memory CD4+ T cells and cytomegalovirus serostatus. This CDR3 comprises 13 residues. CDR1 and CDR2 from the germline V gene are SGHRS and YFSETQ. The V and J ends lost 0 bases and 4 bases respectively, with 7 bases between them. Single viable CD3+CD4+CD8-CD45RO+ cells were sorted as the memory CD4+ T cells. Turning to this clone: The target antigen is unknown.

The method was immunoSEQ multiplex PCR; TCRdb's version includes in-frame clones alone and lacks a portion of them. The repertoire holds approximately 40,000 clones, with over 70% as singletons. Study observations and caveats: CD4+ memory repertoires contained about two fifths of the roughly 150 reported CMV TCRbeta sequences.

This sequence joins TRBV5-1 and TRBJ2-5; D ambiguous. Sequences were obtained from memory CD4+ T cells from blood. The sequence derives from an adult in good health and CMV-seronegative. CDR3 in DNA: TGCGCCAGCAGCTTGGCTGAGCGAGAGACCCAGTACTTC. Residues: CASSLAERETQYF.